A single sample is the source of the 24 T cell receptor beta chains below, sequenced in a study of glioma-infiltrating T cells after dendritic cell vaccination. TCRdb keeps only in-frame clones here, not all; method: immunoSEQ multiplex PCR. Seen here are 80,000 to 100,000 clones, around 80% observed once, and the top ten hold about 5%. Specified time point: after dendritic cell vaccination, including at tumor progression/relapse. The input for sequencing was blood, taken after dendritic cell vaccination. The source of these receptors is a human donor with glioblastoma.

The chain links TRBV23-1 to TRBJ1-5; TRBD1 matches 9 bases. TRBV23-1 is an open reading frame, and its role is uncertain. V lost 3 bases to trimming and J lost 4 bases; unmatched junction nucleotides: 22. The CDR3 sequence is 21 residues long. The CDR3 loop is CASSHSSPGTGLRYGNQPQHF. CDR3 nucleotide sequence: TGCGCCAGCAGTCATTCTTCCCCCGGGACAGGGTTAAGGTACGGGAATCAGCCCCAGCATTTT.

The CDR3 DNA reads TGTGCCAGCAGTTTATATCGTCTAGCCTCCGACACGCAGTATTTT. It yields the protein CASSLYRLASDTQYF. V usage is TRBV27 and J usage is TRBJ2-3; D might be TRBD2 (5 bases). V lost 1 base to trimming and J lost 9 bases, with 17 bases between them. Germline CDR1 reads MNHEY; CDR2 reads SMNVEV (reference sequence). The CDR3 runs to 15 residues.

CDR3 amino acids: CASSLFGSDTQYF. Here the CDR3 DNA reads TGCGCCAGCAGCCTTTTTGGCTCAGATACGCAGTATTTT. The chain couples TRBV4-1 to TRBJ2-3; D gene uncertain. V was pared by 4 bases and J by 4 bases, with 9 bases between. From germline, CDR1 is MGHRA and CDR2 YSYEKL. The CDR3 runs 13 residues.

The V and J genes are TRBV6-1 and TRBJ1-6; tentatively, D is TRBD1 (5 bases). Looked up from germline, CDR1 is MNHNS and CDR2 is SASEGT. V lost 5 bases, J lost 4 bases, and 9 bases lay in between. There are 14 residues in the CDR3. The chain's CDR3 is CASSPGTYNSPLHF. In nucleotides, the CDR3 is TGTGCCAGCAGTCCCGGGACTTATAATTCACCCCTCCACTTT.

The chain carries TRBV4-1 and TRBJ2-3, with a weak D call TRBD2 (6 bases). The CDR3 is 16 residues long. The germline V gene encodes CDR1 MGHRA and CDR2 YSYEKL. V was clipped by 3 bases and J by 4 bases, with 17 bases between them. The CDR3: CASSQVGTRGPDTQYF. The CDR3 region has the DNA TGCGCCAGCAGCCAGGTTGGGACTCGCGGGCCAGATACGCAGTATTTT.

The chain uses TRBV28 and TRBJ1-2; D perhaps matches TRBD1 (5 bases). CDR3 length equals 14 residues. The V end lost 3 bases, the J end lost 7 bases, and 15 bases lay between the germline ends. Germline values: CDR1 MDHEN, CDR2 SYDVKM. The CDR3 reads CASSFTLDIGGYTF. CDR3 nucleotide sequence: TGTGCCAGCAGTTTCACGTTGGACATAGGTGGCTACACCTTC.

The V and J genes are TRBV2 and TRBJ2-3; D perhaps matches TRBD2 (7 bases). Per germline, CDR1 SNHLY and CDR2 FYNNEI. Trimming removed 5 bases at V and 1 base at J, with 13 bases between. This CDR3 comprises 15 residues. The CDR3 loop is CASSRRGPGTDTQYF. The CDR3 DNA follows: TGTGCCAGCAGTCGGCGGGGGCCTGGCACAGATACGCAGTATTTT.

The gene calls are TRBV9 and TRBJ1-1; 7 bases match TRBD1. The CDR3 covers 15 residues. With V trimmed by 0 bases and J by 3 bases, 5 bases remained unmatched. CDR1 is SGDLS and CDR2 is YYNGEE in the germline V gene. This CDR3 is CASSVGSRGDTEAFF. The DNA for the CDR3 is TGTGCCAGCAGCGTAGGCAGCAGGGGGGACACTGAAGCTTTCTTT.

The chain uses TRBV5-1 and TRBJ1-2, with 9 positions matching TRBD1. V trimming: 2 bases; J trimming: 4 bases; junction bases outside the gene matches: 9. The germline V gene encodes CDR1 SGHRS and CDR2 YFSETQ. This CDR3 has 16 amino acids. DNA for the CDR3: TGCGCCAGCAGCTTTGGGGGGGGACAGGGATTCTATGGCTACACCTTC. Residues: CASSFGGGQGFYGYTF.

The CDR3 DNA reads TGTGCCAGTAGTACCCTCGGGGGGCTCGAGCAGTACTTC. Its translation: CASSTLGGLEQYF. The chain has TRBV19 and TRBJ2-7; D perhaps matches TRBD2 (7 bases). This CDR3 has 13 amino acids. V lost 4 bases and J 6 bases, leaving 13 bases between the germline ends. From germline, CDR1 is LNHDA and CDR2 SQIVND (reference sequence).

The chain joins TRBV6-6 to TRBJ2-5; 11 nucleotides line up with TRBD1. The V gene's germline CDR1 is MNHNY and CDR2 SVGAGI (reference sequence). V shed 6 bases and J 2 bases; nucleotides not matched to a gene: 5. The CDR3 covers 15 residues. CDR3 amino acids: CASSGTGGKQETQYF. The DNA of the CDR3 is TGTGCCAGCAGCGGGACAGGGGGAAAACAAGAGACCCAGTACTTC.

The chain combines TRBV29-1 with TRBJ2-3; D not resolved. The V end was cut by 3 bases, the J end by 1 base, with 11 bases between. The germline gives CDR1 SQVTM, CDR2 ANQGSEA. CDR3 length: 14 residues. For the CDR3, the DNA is TGCAGCGTTGATCGTCAGTTGGGCACAGATACGCAGTATTTT. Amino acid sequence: CSVDRQLGTDTQYF.

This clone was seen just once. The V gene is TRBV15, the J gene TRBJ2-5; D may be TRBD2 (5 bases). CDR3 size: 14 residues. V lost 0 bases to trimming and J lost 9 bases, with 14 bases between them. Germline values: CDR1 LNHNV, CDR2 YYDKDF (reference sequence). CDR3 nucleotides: TGTGCCACCAGCAGAGATGCCCCCGGGCGGGCCCAGTACTTC. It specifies CATSRDAPGRAQYF. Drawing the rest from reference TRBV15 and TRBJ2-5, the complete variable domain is DAMVIQNPRYQVTQFGKPVTLSCSQTLNHNVMYWYQQKSSQAPKLLFHYYDKDFNNEADTPDNFQSRRPNTSFCFLDIRSPGLGDTAMYLCATSRDAPGRAQYFGPGTRLLVL.

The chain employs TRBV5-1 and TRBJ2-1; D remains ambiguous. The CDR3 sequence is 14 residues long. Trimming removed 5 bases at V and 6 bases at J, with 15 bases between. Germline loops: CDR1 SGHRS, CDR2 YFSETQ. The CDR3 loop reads CASRGLASRNEQFF. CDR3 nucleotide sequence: TGCGCCAGCAGGGGTTTGGCTAGTCGCAATGAGCAGTTCTTC.

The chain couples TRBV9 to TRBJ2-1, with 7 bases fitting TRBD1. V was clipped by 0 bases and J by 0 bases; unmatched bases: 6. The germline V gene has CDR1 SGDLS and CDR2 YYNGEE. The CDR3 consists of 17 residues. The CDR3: CASSVVKGAPSYNEQFF. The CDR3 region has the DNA TGTGCCAGCAGCGTAGTTAAGGGGGCCCCCTCCTACAATGAGCAGTTCTTC. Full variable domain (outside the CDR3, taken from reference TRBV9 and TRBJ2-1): DSGVTQTPKHLITATGQRVTLRCSPRSGDLSVYWYQQSLDQGLQFLIQYYNGEERAKGNILERFSAQQFPDLHSELNLSSLELGDSALYFCASSVVKGAPSYNEQFFGPGTRLTVL.

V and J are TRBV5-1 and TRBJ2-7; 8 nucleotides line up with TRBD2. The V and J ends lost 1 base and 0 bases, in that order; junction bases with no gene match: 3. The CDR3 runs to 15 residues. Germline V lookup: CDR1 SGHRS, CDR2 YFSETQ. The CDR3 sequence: CASSLMGLDSYEQYF. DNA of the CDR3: TGCGCCAGCAGCTTGATGGGACTAGACTCCTACGAGCAGTACTTC.

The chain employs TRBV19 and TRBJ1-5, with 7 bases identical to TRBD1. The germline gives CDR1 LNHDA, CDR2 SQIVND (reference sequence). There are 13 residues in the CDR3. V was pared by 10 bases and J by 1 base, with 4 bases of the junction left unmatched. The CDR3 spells CATRGVSNQPQHF. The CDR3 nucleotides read TGTGCCACCAGGGGGGTAAGCAATCAGCCCCAGCATTTT.

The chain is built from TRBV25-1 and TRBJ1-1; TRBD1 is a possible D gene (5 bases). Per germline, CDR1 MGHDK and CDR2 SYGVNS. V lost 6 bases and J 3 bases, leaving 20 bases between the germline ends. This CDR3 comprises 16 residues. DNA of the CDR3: TGTGCCAGCAGAAAGGAGGCGGGGACGCGGGACACTGAAGCTTTCTTT. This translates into CASRKEAGTRDTEAFF. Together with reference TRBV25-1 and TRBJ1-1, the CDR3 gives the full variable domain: EADIYQTPRYLVIGTGKKITLECSQTMGHDKMYWYQQDPGMELHLIHYSYGVNSTEKGDLSSESTVSRIRTEHFPLTLESARPSHTSQYLCASRKEAGTRDTEAFFGQGTRLTVV.

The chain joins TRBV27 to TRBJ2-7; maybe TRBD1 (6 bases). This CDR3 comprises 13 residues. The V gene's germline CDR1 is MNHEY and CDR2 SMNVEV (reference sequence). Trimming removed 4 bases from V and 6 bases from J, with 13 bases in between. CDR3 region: CASSWDKPGEQYF. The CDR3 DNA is TGTGCCAGCAGTTGGGACAAGCCCGGCGAGCAGTACTTC.

CDR3 DNA: TGTGCCAGCACCTCTCTAGCCTCACCCCTCCACTTT. Translated, it gives CASTSLASPLHF. This sequence joins TRBV11-2 and TRBJ1-6; D is uncertain. The germline gives CDR1 SGHAT, CDR2 FQNNGV. The CDR3 totals 12 residues. The V gene lost 7 bases and the J gene lost 10 bases, with 11 bases spanning the gap.

The CDR3 reads CASLTGGKEPQHF. The DNA of the CDR3 is TGTGCCAGCCTAACAGGGGGCAAGGAGCCCCAGCATTTT. The rearrangement uses TRBV6-1 and TRBJ1-5; 9 nucleotides agree with TRBD1. With V trimmed by 8 bases and J by 8 bases, 7 bases remained unmatched. The CDR3 length is 13 residues. Germline V gives CDR1 MNHNS, CDR2 SASEGT.

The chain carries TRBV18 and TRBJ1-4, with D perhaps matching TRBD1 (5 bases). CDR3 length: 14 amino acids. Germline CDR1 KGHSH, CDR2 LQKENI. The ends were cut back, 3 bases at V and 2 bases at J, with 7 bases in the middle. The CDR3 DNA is TGTGCCAGCTCACCGACAGATACTAATGAAAAACTGTTTTTT. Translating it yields CASSPTDTNEKLFF.

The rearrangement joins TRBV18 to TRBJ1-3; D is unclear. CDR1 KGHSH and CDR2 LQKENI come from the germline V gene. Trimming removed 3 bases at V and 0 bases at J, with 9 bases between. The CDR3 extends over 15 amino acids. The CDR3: CASSPLTSSGNTIYF. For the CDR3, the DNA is TGTGCCAGCTCACCCCTTACAAGCTCTGGAAACACCATATATTTT.

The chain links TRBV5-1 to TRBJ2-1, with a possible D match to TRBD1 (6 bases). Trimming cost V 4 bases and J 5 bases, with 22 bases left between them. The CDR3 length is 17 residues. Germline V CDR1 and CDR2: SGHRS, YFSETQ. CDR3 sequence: CASSQVPGQGTDNEQFF. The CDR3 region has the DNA TGCGCCAGCAGCCAGGTCCCGGGGCAGGGGACGGACAATGAGCAGTTCTTC. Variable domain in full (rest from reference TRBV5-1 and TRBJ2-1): KAGVTQTPRYLIKTRGQQVTLSCSPISGHRSVSWYQQTPGQGLQFLFEYFSETQRNKGNFPGRFSGRQFSNSRSEMNVSTLELGDSALYLCASSQVPGQGTDNEQFFGPGTRLTVL.